This passage covers 25 T cell receptor beta chains from one sample sequenced in a study of spatial heterogeneity in lung cancer. Study-level points and caveats: Higher tumor mutation counts went along with higher counts of expanded intratumoral alpha and beta TCRs.

TCRdb reprocessed the 5' RACE reads with MiXCR, giving one entry per CDR3 protein. The data hold approximately 3,000 distinct CDR3 sequences, with 15% to 20% observed a single time. Their antigens are not known. Described time point: sample taken at primary tumor resection. The sample consisted of lung tumor tissue, taken at surgery. Receptors were obtained from a male donor with early-stage non-small cell lung cancer.

This clonotype has more than one count but fewer than ten. The gene calls are TRBV3-1 and TRBJ2-1; the D is unclear. CDR1 is LGHDT, CDR2 YNNKEL, per germline (reference sequence). The CDR3 has 18 residues. The ends were cut back, 0 bases at V and 0 bases at J, with 15 bases in the middle. This CDR3 reads CASSQDSLGWASYNEQFF. CDR3 bases: TGTGCCAGCAGCCAAGATTCCCTAGGGTGGGCCTCCTACAATGAGCAGTTCTTC.

By its share, this clonotype is medium-sized (0.01 to 0.1%). In DNA, the CDR3 is TGTGCCAGCGCGGAACTAGCGGGCGGTTCCTACGAGCAGTACTTC. It codes for CASAELAGGSYEQYF. The chain couples TRBV28 to TRBJ2-7; 9 bases match TRBD2. CDR1 MDHEN and CDR2 SYDVKM come from the germline V gene. V gave up 8 bases and J gave up 1 base; unmatched junction bases: 9. The CDR3 contains 15 residues.

This sequence joins TRBV7-7 and TRBJ2-2; TRBD1 is a possible D gene (6 bases). The germline V gene has CDR1 SSHAT and CDR2 FNYEAQ (reference sequence). The CDR3 runs to 14 residues. The germline V and J ends were trimmed by 5 bases and 1 base, with 8 bases remaining between them. This CDR3 is CASSMGQNTGELFF. The DNA of the CDR3 is TGTGCCAGCAGCATGGGACAGAACACCGGGGAGCTGTTTTTT. The whole variable domain, filled in from reference TRBV7-7 and TRBJ2-2, reads GAGVSQSPRYKVTKRGQDVTLRCDPISSHATLYWYQQALGQGPEFLTYFNYEAQPDKSGLPSDRFSAERPEGSISTLTIQRTEQRDSAMYRCASSMGQNTGELFFGEGSRLTVL.

The V gene is TRBV7-6, the J gene TRBJ2-6, with 13 nucleotides matching TRBD2. This CDR3 has 19 residues. Germline values: CDR1 SGHVS, CDR2 FNYEAQ. V shed 4 bases and J 0 bases; nucleotides not matched to a gene: 6. CDR3 coding DNA: TGTGCCAGCAGCTGGGGACTAGCGGGACCCTTCTCTGGGGCCAACGTCCTGACTTTC. This translates into CASSWGLAGPFSGANVLTF.

Sample share makes this clonotype medium-sized. This chain uses TRBV20-1 with TRBJ2-3; 7 positions agree with TRBD2. V dropped 6 bases and J dropped 0; count of bases not matched to a gene: 18. Germline CDR1 and CDR2: DFQATT and SNEGSKA (reference sequence). The CDR3 runs 18 residues. CDR3 coding DNA: TGCAGTGCCCCACCCGCGGATCCCAGCGGGGCCAGCACAGATACGCAGTATTTT. Amino acid sequence: CSAPPADPSGASTDTQYF.

V usage is TRBV12-3 or TRBV12-4 and J usage is TRBJ2-3; D may be TRBD2 (6 bases). The CDR3 is 14 residues long. The V end was cut by 6 bases, the J end by 2 bases, with 12 bases between. The CDR3 is CASSRTTLTDTQYF. Written as DNA, the CDR3 is TGTGCCAGCAGCCGGACTACCCTCACAGATACGCAGTATTTT.

By share of the sample, this clonotype is large (0.1 to 1%). The rearrangement joins TRBV4-1 to TRBJ2-3; D is uncertain. The CDR3 totals 14 residues. Germline V CDR1 and CDR2: MGHRA, YSYEKL. The V gene lost 1 base and the J gene lost 6 bases, with 11 bases spanning the gap. The DNA of the CDR3 is TGCGCCAGCAGCCAAGTCCCCGCGGCGGATACGCAGTATTTT. The encoded protein is CASSQVPAADTQYF.

This clonotype was seen a handful of times. The chain uses TRBV6-5 and TRBJ1-2; possibly TRBD1 for D (6 bases). Trimming removed 7 bases at V and 6 bases at J, with 18 bases between. Per germline, CDR1 MNHEY and CDR2 SVGAGI. There are 14 residues in the CDR3. The CDR3 region has the DNA TGTGCCAGCAAAAGCATTGGGACAACGGATGGCTACACCTTC. This translates into CASKSIGTTDGYTF.

In this sample, this clonotype turned up a few times. This chain joins TRBV20-1 and TRBJ1-5; possible D gene TRBD1, 5 bases. CDR1 and CDR2 from the germline V gene are DFQATT and SNEGSKA (reference sequence). Trimming took 1 base from V and 5 from J, leaving 15 bases between them. The CDR3 covers 15 residues. The chain's CDR3 is CSARAPGQGYQPQHF. The CDR3 DNA reads as TGCAGTGCTAGAGCCCCGGGGCAGGGTTATCAGCCCCAGCATTTT.

By share of the sample, this clonotype is medium-sized. The V and J genes are TRBV7-2 and TRBJ2-3; 12 bases are a match to TRBD2. V gave up 2 bases and J gave up 5 bases; unmatched junction bases: 5. This CDR3 comprises 16 residues. Germline V gene data show CDR1 as SGHTA and CDR2 as FQGNSA. CDR3 nucleotide sequence: TGTGCCAGCAGCTTACTAGCGGGAGGGCCCGTAGATACGCAGTATTTT. Translating gives CASSLLAGGPVDTQYF.

This clonotype qualifies as medium-sized. The rearrangement joins TRBV2 to TRBJ1-1; D not certain. The CDR3 totals 11 residues. Germline loops: CDR1 SNHLY, CDR2 FYNNEI. V gave up 8 bases and J gave up 5 bases, with 9 bases separating them. CDR3 amino acids: CASQRVTEAFF. The CDR3 DNA reads as TGTGCCAGCCAGAGGGTGACTGAAGCTTTCTTT.

By share of the sample, this clonotype is large. CDR3 nucleotides: TGTGCCAGCAGCGCAGGAAGCGGGAACTCCTACAATGAGCAGTTCTTC. Translating gives CASSAGSGNSYNEQFF. V usage is TRBV7-9 and J usage is TRBJ2-1; 7 bases match TRBD2. Trimming cost V 5 bases and J 0 bases; bases outside gene matches: 7. Germline assignment: CDR1 SEHNR and CDR2 FQNEAQ (reference sequence). The CDR3 has 16 residues.

The rearrangement uses TRBV18 and TRBJ2-1; 14 bases are a match to TRBD2. This CDR3 comprises 16 residues. Germline V gene data show CDR1 as KGHSH and CDR2 as LQKENI. V dropped 4 bases and J dropped 3; count of bases not matched to a gene: 2. The CDR3 sequence is CASSQGLAGGYNEQFF. For the CDR3, the DNA is TGTGCCAGCTCACAAGGACTAGCGGGGGGCTACAATGAGCAGTTCTTC.

This clonotype is large by share. The rearrangement joins TRBV6-2 or TRBV6-3 to TRBJ2-1, with TRBD2 matching over 11 bases. Germline V gene lookup returns CDR1 MNHEY and CDR2 SVGEGT. The CDR3 runs to 15 residues. The J segment lost 2 bases and the V segment lost 5 bases, leaving 2 bases of the junction unmatched. CDR3 sequence (DNA): TGTGCCAGCAGTCCACTAGCGGGGGCCTACAATGAGCAGTTCTTC. Protein: CASSPLAGAYNEQFF.

The chain links TRBV7-2 to TRBJ2-3, with D possibly matching TRBD2 (6 bases). Trimming took 2 bases from V and 8 from J, leaving 14 bases between them. CDR3 size: 14 residues. From germline, CDR1 is SGHTA and CDR2 FQGNSA. The CDR3 protein is CASSLSGMGGTQYF. The CDR3 DNA follows: TGTGCCAGCAGCTTATCTGGGATGGGGGGTACGCAGTATTTT.

This clonotype is labeled as medium-sized. The rearrangement links TRBV6-5 to TRBJ2-1, with 9 bases that match TRBD2. The CDR3 contains 17 residues. The junction had 16 bases not matched to a gene; V was cut back by 7 bases and J by 6 bases. Germline V gene lookup returns CDR1 MNHEY and CDR2 SVGAGI. In DNA, the CDR3 is TGTGCCAGCACGGCCCCCCTCGCGGGAGGGACCGGCAATGAGCAGTTCTTC. Translating gives CASTAPLAGGTGNEQFF.

Details on this clonotype: A much bigger clone sits one base away, suggesting this may be a read error. The CDR3, as DNA: TGTGCCAGCAGCTTGGGCTCTGGAGAGACCCGGTACTTC. It is translated as CASSLGSGETRYF. The V and J genes are TRBV11-2 and TRBJ2-5; D is uncertain. CDR1 and CDR2 from the germline V gene are SGHAT and FQNNGV. The CDR3 runs to 13 residues.

This chain joins TRBV28 and TRBJ1-1; no clear D. Germline CDR1 is MDHEN and CDR2 is SYDVKM. V was clipped by 5 bases and J by 0 bases, with 4 bases between them. The CDR3 spans 12 residues. The DNA of the CDR3 is TGTGCCAGCAGTACCATGAACACTGAAGCTTTCTTT. Encoded protein: CASSTMNTEAFF.

By share, this clonotype counts as medium-sized (0.01 to 0.1%). The chain recombines TRBV28 with TRBJ2-7; D is perhaps TRBD1 (6 bases). The CDR3 runs to 12 residues. V lost 7 bases and J lost 9, with 16 bases in between. Germline CDR1 and CDR2: MDHEN and SYDVKM. The CDR3 bases are TGTGCCAGCACTTCTCTCCGAGGGGGGCAGTACTTC. Its translation: CASTSLRGGQYF.

In this sample, this clonotype is medium-sized. The genes are TRBV7-7 and TRBJ2-1, with 12 bases matching TRBD2. CDR3 length equals 18 residues. From germline, CDR1 is SSHAT and CDR2 FNYEAQ (reference sequence). The J segment lost 10 bases and the V segment lost 5 bases, leaving 18 bases of the junction unmatched. The CDR3 region is CASSPDPLAGGLGSEQFF. CDR3 DNA: TGTGCCAGCAGCCCCGACCCGCTAGCGGGAGGGTTGGGCTCGGAGCAGTTCTTC.

This clonotype was seen only a few times. The chain uses TRBV6-2 or TRBV6-3 and TRBJ1-1; no firm D call. Trimming stripped 5 bases from V and 1 base from J, with 8 bases between. This CDR3 comprises 13 residues. Germline CDR1 reads MNHEY; CDR2 reads SVGEGT. CDR3 sequence (DNA): TGTGCCAGCAGTCTCCGGGAGAACACTGAAGCTTTCTTT. This codes for CASSLRENTEAFF.

The V gene is TRBV5-1, the J gene TRBJ2-7; D possibly corresponds to TRBD2 (5 bases). Germline CDR1 is SGHRS and CDR2 is YFSETQ. V gave up 2 bases and J gave up 5 bases, with 11 bases separating them. This CDR3 is 13 amino acids long. The CDR3, as DNA: TGCGCCAGCAGCTTAAGGAGGTCGGACGAGCAGTACTTC. Translated, it gives CASSLRRSDEQYF.

The chain combines TRBV7-2 with TRBJ2-2; D uncertain. Trimming stripped 5 bases from V and 3 bases from J, with 10 bases between. The CDR3 loop spans 14 amino acids. The V gene's germline CDR1 is SGHTA and CDR2 FQGNSA. The CDR3 sequence: CASSADGYTGELFF. DNA of the CDR3: TGTGCCAGCAGCGCAGACGGATACACCGGGGAGCTGTTTTTT.

This clonotype was seen a single time. For the CDR3, the DNA is TGTGCCATCAGTGAGGTCCCTAGCGGTCCCTCCTACGAGCAGTACTTC. Translated, it gives CAISEVPSGPSYEQYF. The chain carries TRBV10-3 and TRBJ2-7; 7 bases are a match to TRBD2. The germline V gene has CDR1 ENHRY and CDR2 SYGVKD. The CDR3 has 16 amino acids. V trimming: 2 bases; J trimming: 0 bases; junction bases outside the gene matches: 7.

This clonotype is labeled medium-sized. The chain couples TRBV29-1 to TRBJ2-7; tentatively, D is TRBD1 (6 bases). Germline lookup yields CDR1 SQVTM and CDR2 ANQGSEA. This CDR3 region has 11 residues. V gave up 7 bases and J gave up 2 bases, with 9 bases separating them. CDR3: CSAQGAYEQYF. Here the CDR3 DNA reads TGCAGCGCACAGGGAGCCTACGAGCAGTACTTC.